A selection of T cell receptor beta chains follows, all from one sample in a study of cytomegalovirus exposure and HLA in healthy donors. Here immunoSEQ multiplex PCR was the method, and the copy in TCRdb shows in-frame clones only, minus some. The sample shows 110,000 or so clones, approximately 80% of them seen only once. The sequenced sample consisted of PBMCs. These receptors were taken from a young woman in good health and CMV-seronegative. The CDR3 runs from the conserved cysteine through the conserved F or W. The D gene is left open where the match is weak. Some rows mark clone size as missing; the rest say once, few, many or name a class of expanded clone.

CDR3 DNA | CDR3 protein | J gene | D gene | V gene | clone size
TGTGCCAGCAGTGAAAACAGGGGGCGCAATGAAAAACTGTTTTTT | CASSENRGRNEKLFF | TRBJ1-4 | TRBD1 | TRBV25-1 | -
TGTGCCAGCAGGTCGGAGGATACTTTGGGCAATGAGCAGTTCTTC | CASRSEDTLGNEQFF | TRBJ2-1 | - | TRBV7-9 | -
TGCGCCAGCAGCTTGGGACAGGGGATCAATGAGCAGTTCTTC | CASSLGQGINEQFF | TRBJ2-1 | TRBD1 | TRBV5-1 | -
TGTGCCAGCAGCTTAGACCGGGAGACCCAGTACTTC | CASSLDRETQYF | TRBJ2-5 | - | TRBV11-3 | -
TGCGCCAGCAGCTCCAACGCTTTTGTGGAGAGAAGGTACGAGCAGTACTTC | CASSSNAFVERRYEQYF | TRBJ2-7 | - | TRBV5-1 | -
TGTGCCAGCAACACCCGGGACAGGGGATGGACTGAAGCTTTCTTT | CASNTRDRGWTEAFF | TRBJ1-1 | TRBD1 | TRBV28 | -
TGTGCCAGCAGCAGGGACTTTCAAACCGGGGAGCTGTTTTTT | CASSRDFQTGELFF | TRBJ2-2 | - | TRBV7-8 | -
TGTGCCACCAGCAGGGGGCCTCCCGGCTACACCTTC | CATSRGPPGYTF | TRBJ1-2 | - | TRBV15 | -
TGTGCCACCAGCAGAGGCAGGAATGAAAAACTGTTTTTT | CATSRGRNEKLFF | TRBJ1-4 | - | TRBV15 | once
TGTGCCAGCAGTTTGGGACAGGGCCATCAGCCCCAGCATTTT | CASSLGQGHQPQHF | TRBJ1-5 | TRBD1 | TRBV28 | -
TGCGCCAGCAGCTTGGCCAAAGGGGGCGGGGGGGCGGATACGCAGTATTTT | CASSLAKGGGGADTQYF | TRBJ2-3 | TRBD2 | TRBV5-1 | once
TGTGCCAGCAGTTACTCGACTAGCAGGAATGAGCAGTTCTTC | CASSYSTSRNEQFF | TRBJ2-1 | TRBD2 | TRBV6-6 | few
TGTGCCAGCTTCAGGACAGCGCACTATGGCTACACCTTC | CASFRTAHYGYTF | TRBJ1-2 | - | TRBV5-4 | -
TGTGCCAGCAGCTTACGGACAGGGAGAACGAACACTGAAGCTTTCTTT | CASSLRTGRTNTEAFF | TRBJ1-1 | TRBD1 | TRBV7-2 | -
TGTGCCAGCAGCTCCGTGGGACAGGGGAGTGGTGATACGCAGTATTTT | CASSSVGQGSGDTQYF | TRBJ2-3 | TRBD1 | TRBV13 | -
TGCGCCAGCAGCCTCCGGGACAGGGATCAGCCCCAGCATTTT | CASSLRDRDQPQHF | TRBJ1-5 | TRBD1 | TRBV4-1 | -